Many counts were recorded for the clone carrying this TCR beta chain. Its antigen is still unknown. MiXCR, run by TCRdb on the 5' RACE reads, gives a single entry per CDR3 protein. The sample lists around 200,000 distinct CDR3 sequences, over 9% seen once, with roughly 3.5% in the top ten. The sample is drawn from a study of T-cell memory formation after mild COVID-19. Study-wide background: There were largely donor-specific TCR clusters. Study-wide findings and caveats: Some SARS-CoV-2-responding clones were already detected in memory before infection. Contracting CD4+ clones sat mainly in CM and EM; CD8+ in EMRA.

The CDR3 sequence is 13 residues long. Germline assignment: CDR1 SGHRS and CDR2 YFSETQ. With 0 bases removed from V and 3 bases from J, the gap between germline ends came to 7 bases. The chain employs TRBV5-1 and TRBJ2-7; D ambiguous. Specimen: PBMCs or a T cell subset sorted from them (not recorded which). The sequence was obtained from a man between 18 and 29 years old who had mild COVID-19 (a few samples of this study predate the infection). Cell type and time point are not known. As DNA, the CDR3 is TGCGCCAGCAGCTTGGGGCCAAACTACGAGCAGTACTTC. It encodes CASSLGPNYEQYF.